The 32 T cell receptor beta chains below all came from one sample that was sequenced in a study of beta chain features in type 1 diabetes (dated by TCRdb to the late 2010s). Study-wide findings and limitations: In all four CD4+ subsets, TCRB CDR3 length was moderately but significantly shorter in type 1 diabetes patients.

Libraries were constructed by the immunoSEQ multiplex PCR assay. All of the isolated RNA was reverse transcribed with the High Capacity cDNA Reverse Transcription Kit, so expressed TCRB transcripts were sequenced. The table comes from immuneACCESS by way of TCRdb, which keeps in-frame sequences with V and J called. Part of the clones is missing from these tables; in studies checked, under half for an unresolved V gene and the rest for unknown reasons. In all, the sample holds 350,000 to 450,000 clones, and 10% to 15% of those were seen once. The top ten hold 0.01% of the sample. These receptors lack a known antigen. Material for sequencing was naive CD4+ T cells from blood. Taken with the paper, the label for cell subset or site translates to: true naive CD4+ T cells. The receptors originated from a woman between 18 and 29 years old with type 1 diabetes.

V gene TRBV5-1 combines with J gene TRBJ2-1, with D possibly being TRBD2 (6 bases). The V and J ends lost 9 bases and 6 bases respectively, with 22 bases between them. The CDR3 consists of 15 residues. Germline V CDR1 and CDR2: SGHRS, YFSETQ. The DNA of the CDR3 is TGCGCCACCACACCCCGGGGGTCTACCCTCAATGAGCAGTTCTTC. Protein: CATTPRGSTLNEQFF.

This sequence joins TRBV5-4 and TRBJ2-1; TRBD1 matches at 8 bases. Germline CDR1 reads SGHNT; CDR2 reads YYREEE (reference sequence). V shed 4 bases, J shed 9 bases, and the junction held 12 bases outside the gene matches. This CDR3 is 15 amino acids long. For the CDR3, the DNA is TGTGCCAGCAGCCTGACCGGACAGGGCGTGAGTGAGCAGTTCTTC. Translating gives CASSLTGQGVSEQFF.

V gene TRBV5-1 combines with J gene TRBJ2-6; no reliable D call. The CDR3 is 17 residues long. Germline V CDR1 and CDR2: SGHRS, YFSETQ. V dropped 0 bases and J dropped 0 bases, with 10 bases sitting between them. This CDR3 reads CASSLEAVASGANVLTF. CDR3 DNA: TGCGCCAGCAGCTTGGAAGCAGTAGCCTCTGGGGCCAACGTCCTGACTTTC.

In this sample, this clone turned up a few times. The V gene is TRBV30, the J gene TRBJ2-3; D remains unclear. Germline values: CDR1 GTSNPN, CDR2 SVGIG (reference sequence). V dropped 1 base and J dropped 4 bases, with 15 bases sitting between them. The CDR3 is made up of 15 amino acids. Here the CDR3 reads CAWSALNLRSDTQYF. In DNA, the CDR3 is TGTGCCTGGAGTGCGCTCAACCTACGGTCAGATACGCAGTATTTT.

This clone has more than one count but fewer than ten. V and J are TRBV7-9 and TRBJ2-4; D is perhaps TRBD1 (5 bases). Trimming left V 1 base short and J 0 bases short, with 10 bases between. CDR3 length: 16 residues. Germline V gene lookup returns CDR1 SEHNR and CDR2 FQNEAQ (reference sequence). CDR3 region: CASSLGQGPAKNIQYF. DNA of the CDR3: TGTGCCAGCAGCTTAGGGCAGGGCCCAGCCAAAAACATTCAGTACTTC.

This clone has just a few counts. The chain is built from TRBV15 and TRBJ2-7, with D possibly being TRBD1 (5 bases). From germline, CDR1 is LNHNV and CDR2 YYDKDF (reference sequence). V was trimmed by 1 base and J by 2 bases, leaving 12 bases between them. The CDR3 length is 15 residues. This chain's CDR3 is CATSRAPRVTYEQYF. The CDR3 nucleotides read TGTGCCACCAGCAGAGCTCCCAGGGTCACCTACGAGCAGTACTTC. Variable domain in full (rest from reference TRBV15 and TRBJ2-7): DAMVIQNPRYQVTQFGKPVTLSCSQTLNHNVMYWYQQKSSQAPKLLFHYYDKDFNNEADTPDNFQSRRPNTSFCFLDIRSPGLGDTAMYLCATSRAPRVTYEQYFGPGTRLTVT.

V and J are TRBV28 and TRBJ2-5; a weak D match, TRBD1 (6 bases). Between the trimmed V and J ends, which lost 4 bases and 3 bases, there was a span of 18 bases. Per germline, CDR1 MDHEN and CDR2 SYDVKM. The CDR3 has 16 residues. CDR3 region: CASSYPGHRMEETQYF. The CDR3 DNA follows: TGTGCCAGCAGTTATCCGGGACATCGAATGGAAGAGACCCAGTACTTC.

The chain combines TRBV6-4 with TRBJ2-3, with TRBD1 matching 7 bases. The CDR3 loop spans 13 amino acids. The germline gives CDR1 MRHNA, CDR2 SNTAGT. J was trimmed by 4 bases and V by 6 bases; bases with no gene match: 4. The CDR3 sequence is CASRRQGSDTQYF. The CDR3 bases are TGTGCCAGCAGAAGACAGGGTTCAGATACGCAGTATTTT.

Comments on this clone: Other DNA sequences in the sample encode the same CDR3. The chain uses TRBV5-4 and TRBJ2-3, with 7 bases fitting TRBD2. The CDR3 spans 15 residues. The V gene end was trimmed by 0 bases and the J gene end by 1 base; junction bases not matched to a gene: 2. The V gene's germline CDR1 is SGHNT and CDR2 YYREEE (reference sequence). CDR3 nucleotide sequence: TGTGCCAGCAGCTTGGCTCTAGCGGGCACAGATACGCAGTATTTT. Translated, it gives CASSLALAGTDTQYF. The variable domain in full, completed from reference TRBV5-4 and TRBJ2-3, reads ETGVTQSPTHLIKTRGQQVTLRCSSQSGHNTVSWYQQALGQGPQFIFQYYREEENGRGNFPPRFSGLQFPNYSSELNVNALELDDSALYLCASSLALAGTDTQYFGPGTRLTVL.

In this sample, this clone turned up a few times. The rearrangement uses TRBV11-3 and TRBJ2-3; D gene ambiguous. There are 12 residues in the CDR3. The germline V gene encodes CDR1 SGHNT and CDR2 YENEEA. Deletions cut 5 bases from V and 2 bases from J, with 5 bases between. This chain's CDR3 is CASSPDTDTQYF. The CDR3, as DNA: TGTGCCAGCAGCCCAGACACAGATACGCAGTATTTT.

This sequence joins TRBV5-4 and TRBJ2-3, with TRBD2 matching over 12 bases. Per the germline V gene, CDR1 is SGHNT and CDR2 is YYREEE (reference sequence). After removal of 2 bases from V and 1 base from J, the junction contained 5 bases not matched to a gene. The CDR3 extends over 17 amino acids. The CDR3 loop is CASSLRASGRGTDTQYF. CDR3 sequence (DNA): TGTGCCAGCAGCTTAAGGGCTAGCGGGAGGGGCACAGATACGCAGTATTTT.

This chain uses TRBV29-1 with TRBJ2-2, with 7 bases identical to TRBD1. Germline V gene lookup returns CDR1 SQVTM and CDR2 ANQGSEA. The ends lost 4 bases at V and 0 bases at J; junction bases unmatched: 2. The CDR3 totals 14 residues. Here the CDR3 DNA reads TGCAGCGTTGTGGGACAGACGAACACCGGGGAGCTGTTTTTT. Its translation: CSVVGQTNTGELFF.

Here the CDR3 reads CASSNSGSNQPQHF. The CDR3 DNA sequence: TGTGCCAGCAGCAACTCAGGGAGCAATCAGCCCCAGCATTTT. The V and J genes are TRBV7-9 and TRBJ1-5; perhaps TRBD1 as D (5 bases). V shed 5 bases and J shed 1 base, with 9 bases lying between them. This CDR3 comprises 14 residues. Germline loops: CDR1 SEHNR, CDR2 FQNEAQ (reference sequence).

This sequence joins TRBV7-9 and TRBJ2-7, with 9 bases aligning to TRBD2. The CDR3 totals 15 residues. The germline CDR1 and CDR2 sequences are SEHNR and FQNEAQ (reference sequence). V dropped 4 bases and J dropped 9; count of bases not matched to a gene: 13. CDR3 sequence (DNA): TGTGCCAGCAGCTCTCAAACCGGGACTAGCAACATGCAGTACTTC. Amino acid sequence: CASSSQTGTSNMQYF.

This chain links TRBV5-1 with TRBJ2-2, with D perhaps matching TRBD2 (5 bases). Trimming removed 0 bases at V and 3 bases at J, with 12 bases between. From germline, CDR1 is SGHRS and CDR2 YFSETQ. The CDR3 loop spans 16 amino acids. The CDR3 protein is CASSLASSSHTGELFF. CDR3 DNA: TGCGCCAGCAGCTTGGCCTCTAGCAGTCACACCGGGGAGCTGTTTTTT. The entire variable domain, with the rest obtained from reference TRBV5-1 and TRBJ2-2, is as follows: KAGVTQTPRYLIKTRGQQVTLSCSPISGHRSVSWYQQTPGQGLQFLFEYFSETQRNKGNFPGRFSGRQFSNSRSEMNVSTLELGDSALYLCASSLASSSHTGELFFGEGSRLTVL.

This clone was detected only a few times. V is TRBV28 and J is TRBJ2-7; 7 nucleotides agree with TRBD2. Germline V gives CDR1 MDHEN, CDR2 SYDVKM. Trimming cost V 8 bases and J 5 bases; bases outside gene matches: 3. This CDR3 has 11 amino acids. In nucleotides, the CDR3 is TGTGCCAGCGGACTAGGGCACGAGCAGTACTTC. As protein: CASGLGHEQYF.

J is TRBJ1-6 and V is TRBV29-1, with D unclear. Germline V lookup: CDR1 SQVTM, CDR2 ANQGSEA. The CDR3 covers 12 residues. Trimming took off 3 bases at V and 7 bases at J, with 7 bases between the two ends. The DNA of the CDR3 is TGCAGCGTTGATCAGAGGAATTCACCCCTCCACTTT. This gives the protein CSVDQRNSPLHF.

This clone has a handful of counts. The chain couples TRBV4-3 to TRBJ2-1, with D possibly TRBD1 on 6 matching bases. V lost 1 base to trimming and J lost 6 bases, with 13 bases between them. The CDR3 is 15 residues long. The germline CDR1 and CDR2 sequences are LGHNA and YSLEER. This CDR3 reads CASSQAPGQLNEQFF. DNA of the CDR3: TGCGCCAGCAGCCAAGCCCCCGGACAGCTCAATGAGCAGTTCTTC.

The CDR3: CSGNDDSSPYEQYF. CDR3 DNA: TGCAGCGGGAACGATGACAGTTCCCCCTACGAGCAGTACTTC. The chain employs TRBV29-1 and TRBJ2-7; D might be TRBD1 (5 bases). V was shortened by 7 bases and J by 2 bases, with 18 bases between the two germline ends. The CDR3 extends over 14 amino acids. Germline V gene lookup returns CDR1 SQVTM and CDR2 ANQGSEA.

The V gene is TRBV25-1, the J gene TRBJ2-1; 8 bases agree with TRBD2. Germline V gene lookup returns CDR1 MGHDK and CDR2 SYGVNS. Trimming took 7 bases from V and 5 from J; bases not matched to a gene: 7. The CDR3 consists of 14 residues. As DNA, the CDR3 is TGTGCCAGCACCTGGGGGACTAGTCACAATGAGCAGTTCTTC. Its translation: CASTWGTSHNEQFF.

This clone has just a few counts. This CDR3 reads CASSLWTNQETQYF. In nucleotides, the CDR3 is TGTGCCAGCAGTTTATGGACAAACCAAGAGACCCAGTACTTC. The chain couples TRBV28 to TRBJ2-5, with unresolved D. The CDR3 totals 14 residues. Germline CDR1 is MDHEN and CDR2 is SYDVKM. Trimming removed 0 bases at V and 0 bases at J, with 5 bases between. The whole variable domain, filled in from reference TRBV28 and TRBJ2-5, reads DVKVTQSSRYLVKRTGEKVFLECVQDMDHENMFWYRQDPGLGLRLIYFSYDVKMKEKGDIPEGYSVSREKKERFSLILESASTNQTSMYLCASSLWTNQETQYFGPGTRLLVL.

This clone was detected a few times. The chain combines TRBV7-9 with TRBJ2-7; 7 positions match TRBD2. The V gene's germline CDR1 is SEHNR and CDR2 FQNEAQ (reference sequence). The CDR3 is 14 amino acids. Trimming took 4 bases from V and 4 from J; bases not matched to a gene: 7. The CDR3 is CASSSASGAYEQYF. The CDR3 coding sequence is TGTGCCAGCAGCTCGGCGAGCGGGGCTTACGAGCAGTACTTC.

V usage is TRBV5-1 and J usage is TRBJ1-5; D not certain. The CDR3 is 16 amino acids. Trimming took 4 bases from V and 1 from J, leaving 15 bases between them. CDR1 and CDR2 (germline): SGHRS, YFSETQ. The CDR3 loop is CASSPAGGISNQPQHF. CDR3 DNA sequence: TGCGCCAGCAGCCCGGCCGGAGGGATCAGCAATCAGCCCCAGCATTTT.

This clone was seen a few times. CDR3 in DNA: TGCAGCGGGGGCGGGGGGGAAGGGCCAAGAGTGGGCCAGTACTTC. Its protein product is CSGGGGEGPRVGQYF. The chain couples TRBV29-1 to TRBJ2-5, with 9 bases fitting TRBD2. J lost 10 bases, V lost 7 bases, and 19 bases had no gene match. This CDR3 has 15 amino acids. The germline CDR1 and CDR2 sequences are SQVTM and ANQGSEA.

The V and J genes are TRBV9 and TRBJ1-1, with 7 positions matching TRBD1. Germline V gives CDR1 SGDLS, CDR2 YYNGEE. CDR3 length: 14 amino acids. V trimming: 4 bases; J trimming: 1 base; junction bases outside the gene matches: 4. The CDR3 nucleotides read TGTGCCAGCAGCTCACACAGGGGGAACACTGAAGCTTTCTTT. This gives the protein CASSSHRGNTEAFF.

This chain connects TRBV7-2 to TRBJ1-2; D not certain. CDR1 and CDR2 from the germline V gene are SGHTA and FQGNSA. This CDR3 contains 13 residues. V was shortened by 1 base and J by 8 bases, with 11 bases between the two germline ends. The CDR3 DNA is TGTGCCAGCAGCTTAGAACGGGTTCGAGGCTACACCTTC. It translates to CASSLERVRGYTF.

V is TRBV29-1 and J is TRBJ2-1; 8 bases fit TRBD2. The CDR3 runs to 13 residues. CDR1 and CDR2 from the germline V gene are SQVTM and ANQGSEA. CDR3 in amino acids: CIVAGIGYNEQFF. CDR3 sequence (DNA): TGCATCGTAGCGGGAATCGGCTACAATGAGCAGTTCTTC.

The rearrangement links TRBV6-1 to TRBJ2-7; TRBD1 agrees at 9 bases. This CDR3 has 13 amino acids. Germline V gene data show CDR1 as MNHNS and CDR2 as SASEGT. Trimming took 8 bases from V and 5 from J; bases not matched to a gene: 7. The CDR3 loop reads CASSLTGGHEQYF. The CDR3, as DNA: TGTGCCAGCTCCCTGACAGGGGGGCACGAGCAGTACTTC.

This clone came up a few times. The rearrangement uses TRBV19 and TRBJ2-4; a weak D match, TRBD1 (6 bases). V lost 6 bases, J lost 3 bases, and 15 bases lay in between. The CDR3 has 15 amino acids. CDR1 and CDR2 (germline): LNHDA, SQIVND (reference sequence). The CDR3 spells CASSRTELNKNIQYF. The CDR3 DNA reads as TGTGCCAGTAGCCGGACAGAACTCAACAAAAACATTCAGTACTTC.

This clone has only a few counts. The chain employs TRBV2 and TRBJ1-5; TRBD1 is a possible D gene (6 bases). The CDR3 spans 14 residues. In germline, CDR1 is SNHLY, CDR2 FYNNEI. V lost 7 bases to trimming and J lost 0 bases, with 10 bases between them. The CDR3, as DNA: TGTGCCAGCAAAGGGGGTTTTAGCAATCAGCCCCAGCATTTT. The encoded protein is CASKGGFSNQPQHF.

The chain has TRBV14 and TRBJ1-5; possible D gene TRBD1, 6 bases. Trimming took off 3 bases at V and 2 bases at J, with 8 bases between the two ends. The CDR3 has 14 amino acids. Germline CDR1 SGHDN, CDR2 FVKESK. The CDR3 bases are TGTGCCAGCAGCCACCGACAGGGCAATCAGCCCCAGCATTTT. Residues: CASSHRQGNQPQHF.

The chain is built from TRBV6-6 and TRBJ2-1; 16 bases map to TRBD2. The trim removed 6 bases at V and 2 bases at J, leaving 1 base unmatched. The CDR3 is 16 residues long. The germline V gene has CDR1 MNHNY and CDR2 SVGAGI (reference sequence). CDR3 sequence (DNA): TGTGCCAGCAGGGGGACTAGCGGGAGGGCCTACAATGAGCAGTTCTTC. Its protein product is CASRGTSGRAYNEQFF.